What follows describes a single T cell receptor beta chain. This clonotype has more than one count but fewer than ten. The specificity of this receptor is unknown. Base qualities are not provided; no much larger clone lies one nucleotide away. Libraries were made using PCR. Instrument on record: Illumina HiSeq 2500. TCR library preparation used molecular barcoding, with unique molecular identifiers applied to normalize quantification of the TCRbeta repertoire. TCRdb reran the public reads through fastp at Q25 and MiXCR, keeping productive beta chains. Entries are consolidated by CDR3 protein sequence, retaining the most common genes and DNA. The sample table shows 250,000 to 350,000 distinct CDR3 sequences, and around 9.6% are seen once. Jointly, the top ten make up roughly 9.1% of the sample. This specimen belongs to a study of T-cell reconstitution after alpha-beta-depleted transplantation in children listed by TCRdb under 2016. With regard to the full study: The study quantitatively tracked T-cell immune reconstitution after TCRalphabeta/CD19-depleted allogeneic hematopoietic cell transplantation in children using TCR repertoire profiling.

CDR1 and CDR2 were assigned from the germline V gene as SGHTA and FQGTGA. The CDR3 sequence holds 16 residues, the cysteine and phenylalanine included. The sequence is cut down to CDR3 DNA, 48 bases in frame from base 1. Cut back by 0 bases and 5 bases, the V and J ends lie 16 bases apart. This sequence was found in a human donor who donated a stem cell graft to a child with SCID. The rearrangement joined TRBV7-3 to TRBJ2-5; TRBD1 is a possible D gene, resting on 6 matching bases. The specimen was PBMCs from the stem cell graft donor, collected from the stem cell graft. The CDR3 amino acid sequence is: CASSLTTQGSLETQYF. The nucleotide sequence reads as follows: TGTGCCAGCAGCTTAACGACGCAGGGGAGCTTGGAGACCCAGTACTTC. The variable domain in full, with residues beyond the CDR3 obtained from the reference TRBV7-3 and TRBJ2-5 genes, is GAGVSQTPSNKVTEKGKYVELRCDPISGHTALYWYRQSLGQGPEFLIYFQGTGAADDSGLPNDRFFAVRPEGSVSTLKIQRTERGDSAVYLCASSLTTQGSLETQYFGPGTRLLVL.